This T cell receptor beta chain came from a study of blood T cell repertoires in COVID-19. This clone was counted once. Using immunoSEQ multiplex PCR, the repertoire was profiled, and TCRdb retains in-frame clones only, with some absent. The sample includes 350,000 or so clones, 70% to 90% of them seen just once. The sample taken for sequencing was PBMCs or T cells enriched from blood (not recorded which). This receptor was identified in a woman aged 40 to 55 with acute COVID-19.

The CDR3 bases are TGTGCCAGCAGCCAAGAACCGCGGGTTTCACCCCTCCACTTT. Encoded protein: CASSQEPRVSPLHF. This chain uses TRBV14 with TRBJ1-6; D gene ambiguous. CDR1 is SGHDN, CDR2 FVKESK, per germline. CDR3 length: 14 residues. V lost 0 bases and J 9 bases, leaving 9 bases between the germline ends.